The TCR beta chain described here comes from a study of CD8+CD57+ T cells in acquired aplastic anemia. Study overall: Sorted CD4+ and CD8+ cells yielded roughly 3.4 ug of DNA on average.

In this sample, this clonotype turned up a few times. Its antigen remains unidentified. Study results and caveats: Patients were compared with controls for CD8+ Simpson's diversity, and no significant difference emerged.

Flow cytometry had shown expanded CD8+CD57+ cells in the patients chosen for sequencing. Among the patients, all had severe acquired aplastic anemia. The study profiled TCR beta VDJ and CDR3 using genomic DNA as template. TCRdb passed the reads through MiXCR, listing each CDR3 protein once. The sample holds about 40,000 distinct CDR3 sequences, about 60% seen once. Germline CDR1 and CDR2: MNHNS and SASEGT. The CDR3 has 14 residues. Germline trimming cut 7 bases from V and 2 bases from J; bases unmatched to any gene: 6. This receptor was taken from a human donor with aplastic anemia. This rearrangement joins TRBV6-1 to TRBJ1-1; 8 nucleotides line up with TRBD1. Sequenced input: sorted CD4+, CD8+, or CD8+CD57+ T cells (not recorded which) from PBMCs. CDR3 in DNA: TGTGCCAGCAAGGCCGGGACAGGTAACACTGAAGCTTTCTTT. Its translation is CASKAGTGNTEAFF.